The present TCR beta chain was sequenced within a study of shared clonotypes between healthy human individuals. On the study more broadly: Every donor yielded three CD4 naive, three CD4 memory, two CD8 naive and one CD8 memory plate.

The V gene's germline CDR1 is LNHDA and CDR2 SQIVND (reference sequence). V lost 10 bases to trimming and J lost 1 base; unmatched junction nucleotides: 5. The CDR3 totals 13 residues. Overall study results and limits: Clonotype sharing among donors likely depends on sequencing depth.

Clones were sequenced by immunoSEQ multiplex PCR, and TCRdb holds only the in-frame ones, with some missing. Here the sample spans approximately 2.4 million clones, approximately 94% being singletons. Comments on this clone: Its antigen remains unidentified.

The material sequenced was naive CD4+ T cells sorted from blood. The sample's subset: CD45RA+ positively selected. The chain links TRBV19 to TRBJ2-5; 8 bases are shared with TRBD1. This TCR was sampled from a man between 18 and 29 years old in good health. This CDR3 is CATGTGRQETQYF. The CDR3 bases are TGTGCCACCGGGACAGGTCGCCAAGAGACCCAGTACTTC.